This T cell receptor (beta chain) was documented in a study of T cell responses to AZD1222 COVID-19 vaccine. Sequenced by immunoSEQ multiplex PCR; TCRdb stores in-frame clones only, minus some. The data contain under 130,000 clones, roughly 90% of them singletons. Germline V gives CDR1 SGHVS, CDR2 FQNEAQ. Trimming stripped 2 bases from V and 7 bases from J, with 15 bases between. The CDR3 is made up of 14 amino acids. V gene TRBV7-8 combines with J gene TRBJ2-7; tentative D call: TRBD1 (6 bases). The sample was peripheral blood, taken on day 0 of AZD1222 vaccination. This TCR derives from an adult in good health. CDR3 in amino acids: CASSLRQAPGEQYF. CDR3 nucleotides: TGTGCCAGCAGCTTACGACAGGCGCCCGGGGAGCAGTACTTC.